The present TCR beta chain was sequenced within a study of shared clonotypes between healthy human individuals. Study results and caveats: Sample collection involved blood only; tissue repertoires are likely different.

A remark on this clone: No antigen is known for it.

At a deep level, the assay was run. Authors' methods: ImmunoSEQ yielded junction-only sequences lacking quality scores, so filtering differed. This table comes from immunoSEQ multiplex PCR, and its TCRdb copy is limited to in-frame clones, with some not included. V, J and clone size are those of that table, while D and trimming were read from the DNA. Of around 440,000 clones listed, 75% to 80% are singletons. Germline V gives CDR1 GTSNPN, CDR2 SVGIG (reference sequence). The CDR3 is made up of 12 amino acids. V was trimmed by 4 bases and J by 2 bases, leaving 9 bases between them. Source material: PBMCs. This sequence originates from a woman between 35 and 50 years old in good health. Some clones in this sample may be carry-over from other donors' samples. This chain connects TRBV30 to TRBJ2-7; D is possibly TRBD1 (5 bases). CDR3 DNA: TGTGCCTGGAAAGGGGCGGCCTACGAGCAGTACTTC. It encodes CAWKGAAYEQYF.